Listed here are 23 T cell receptor beta chains from one sample, sequenced in a study of OX40 agonist ivuxolimab in advanced cancers. Generated by immunoSEQ multiplex PCR, the TCRdb table keeps only in-frame clones and is missing some. The sample lists over 55,000 clones; 88% were seen once. The specimen was CD4+ or CD8+ T cells sorted from blood, collected in a trial of the OX40 agonist ivuxolimab. These receptors were obtained from an adult with an advanced solid tumor such as melanoma, head and neck, liver or kidney cancer.

The genes are TRBV6-5 and TRBJ1-2, with D possibly TRBD1 on 6 matching bases. The CDR3 has 15 residues. Germline values: CDR1 MNHEY, CDR2 SVGAGI. The V end lost 0 bases, the J end lost 4 bases, and 12 bases lay between the germline ends. The DNA for the CDR3 is TGTGCCAGCAGTTACTCGAACAGGGAAGCCTATGGCTACACCTTC. This codes for CASSYSNREAYGYTF.

The V call is TRBV7-2, the J call TRBJ2-5; TRBD2 matches at 15 bases. After removal of 5 bases from V and 5 bases from J, the junction contained 3 bases not matched to a gene. CDR1 SGHTA and CDR2 FQGNSA come from the germline V gene. The CDR3 consists of 15 residues. Here the CDR3 reads CASSEGTSGGETQYF. The CDR3 nucleotides read TGTGCCAGCAGCGAAGGGACTAGCGGGGGGGAGACCCAGTACTTC.

The V gene is TRBV4-1, the J gene TRBJ2-1; D not certain. Germline loops: CDR1 MGHRA, CDR2 YSYEKL. The CDR3 spans 15 residues. V was trimmed by 1 base and J by 4 bases, leaving 11 bases between them. The CDR3 reads CASSQGPTTYNEQFF. CDR3 sequence (DNA): TGCGCCAGCAGCCAAGGGCCTACTACATACAATGAGCAGTTCTTC.

The rearrangement uses TRBV5-5 and TRBJ2-7, with D possibly being TRBD2 (5 bases). The germline V gene encodes CDR1 SGHKS and CDR2 YYEKEE (reference sequence). Trimming took 0 bases from V and 5 from J, leaving 9 bases between them. The CDR3 contains 13 residues. This CDR3 is CASSLGGSNEQYV. The DNA of the CDR3 is TGTGCCAGCAGCTTGGGAGGGTCCAACGAGCAGTACGTC.

The J gene is TRBJ1-2, the V gene TRBV6-5; no clear D gene. Germline V gene sequence: CDR1 MNHEY, CDR2 SVGAGI. This CDR3 is 10 amino acids long. Trimming stripped 10 bases from V and 6 bases from J, with 9 bases between. CDR3 in amino acids: CATRGDGYTF. The CDR3 DNA reads as TGTGCCACCCGCGGGGATGGCTACACCTTC.

The CDR3 loop is CASSPRRDQETQYF. The DNA for the CDR3 is TGTGCCAGCTCACCTCGAAGGGACCAAGAGACCCAGTACTTC. The chain uses TRBV18 and TRBJ2-5; no reliable D call. The V end lost 3 bases, the J end lost 0 bases, and 8 bases lay between the germline ends. This CDR3 is 14 amino acids long. Looked up from germline, CDR1 is KGHSH and CDR2 is LQKENI.

This clone was observed once. This chain joins TRBV27 and TRBJ2-1, with 7 bases identical to TRBD2. The CDR3 has 14 residues. After removal of 7 bases from V and 5 bases from J, the junction contained 8 bases not matched to a gene. The germline V gene encodes CDR1 MNHEY and CDR2 SMNVEV (reference sequence). The CDR3 sequence: CASNSGDHNNEQFF. The CDR3 nucleotides are TGTGCCAGCAACAGCGGGGACCATAACAATGAGCAGTTCTTC.

The V gene is TRBV19, the J gene TRBJ2-6; the D gene is possibly TRBD2 (6 bases). CDR1 is LNHDA and CDR2 is SQIVND in the germline V gene (reference sequence). V lost 3 bases, J lost 0 bases, and 24 bases lay in between. The CDR3 runs 21 residues. CDR3 in DNA: TGTGCCAGTAGTATTTGGGGAATGTTGGGAGGATCCGACTCTGGGGCCAACGTCCTGACTTTC. Residues: CASSIWGMLGGSDSGANVLTF.

The rearrangement joins TRBV5-4 to TRBJ2-7; TRBD2 agrees at 8 bases. This CDR3 has 16 amino acids. V lost 1 base, J lost 4 bases, and 10 bases stayed unmatched. Germline CDR1 is SGHNT and CDR2 is YYREEE (reference sequence). The CDR3 protein is CASSLSLGLVDYEQYF. The CDR3 region has the DNA TGTGCCAGCAGCTTGTCGCTGGGACTAGTTGATTACGAGCAGTACTTC.

The chain employs TRBV7-3 and TRBJ2-1; perhaps TRBD2 as D (5 bases). The germline gives CDR1 SGHTA, CDR2 FQGTGA. The CDR3 contains 14 residues. The V end was cut by 2 bases, the J end by 5 bases, with 10 bases between. Here the CDR3 reads CASSLSGVDNEQFF. DNA of the CDR3: TGTGCCAGCAGCTTATCCGGGGTGGACAATGAGCAGTTCTTC.

This sequence joins TRBV4-2 and TRBJ2-3; TRBD2 aligns across 14 bases. This CDR3 contains 16 residues. J gave up 2 bases and V 3 bases, and 1 base lay outside the gene matches. The germline gives CDR1 LGHNA, CDR2 YNFKEQ. For the CDR3, the DNA is TGTGCCAGCAGCCAGACTAGCGGGGGGGACACAGATACGCAGTATTTT. Encoded protein: CASSQTSGGDTDTQYF.

The genes are TRBV29-1 and TRBJ1-2; possibly TRBD1 for D (5 bases). This CDR3 is 14 amino acids long. Germline loops: CDR1 SQVTM, CDR2 ANQGSEA. Between the trimmed V and J ends, which lost 0 bases and 6 bases, there was a span of 14 bases. Here the CDR3 reads CSVEDWGKGDGYTF. The CDR3 DNA reads TGCAGCGTTGAAGATTGGGGGAAAGGTGATGGCTACACCTTC.

The chain carries TRBV5-1 and TRBJ2-5; either TRBD1 or TRBD2 may fit D (5 bases each). Deletions cut 1 base from V and 2 bases from J, with 21 bases between. This CDR3 is 18 amino acids long. The germline V gene encodes CDR1 SGHRS and CDR2 YFSETQ. Here the CDR3 reads CASSLLPFGGREQETQYF. The CDR3 DNA reads TGCGCCAGCAGCTTGTTACCCTTCGGAGGCAGGGAACAAGAGACCCAGTACTTC.

V usage is TRBV6-1 and J usage is TRBJ2-1; 8 nucleotides line up with TRBD2. Germline CDR1 and CDR2: MNHNS and SASEGT. After removal of 3 bases from V and 2 bases from J, the junction contained 0 bases not matched to a gene. The CDR3 spans 14 residues. For the CDR3, the DNA is TGTGCCAGCAGTGAGCGGGGGGCCTACAATGAGCAGTTCTTC. This codes for CASSERGAYNEQFF.

This chain joins TRBV5-1 and TRBJ1-1; the D is unclear. V was shortened by 0 bases and J by 1 base, with 7 bases between the two germline ends. The CDR3 totals 14 residues. Germline-derived CDR1 and CDR2 are SGHRS and YFSETQ. The CDR3 sequence is CASSLALGNTEAFF. The CDR3 DNA is TGCGCCAGCAGCTTGGCGTTGGGGAACACTGAAGCTTTCTTT.

This chain joins TRBV4-3 and TRBJ2-7; 8 bases are shared with TRBD2. The CDR3 extends over 15 amino acids. J gave up 5 bases and V 2 bases, and 8 bases lay outside the gene matches. The V gene's germline CDR1 is LGHNA and CDR2 YSLEER. CDR3 sequence reads: CASSQLLAANDEQYF. The CDR3 DNA reads TGCGCCAGCAGCCAACTACTAGCGGCGAACGACGAGCAGTACTTC.

The genes are TRBV27 and TRBJ1-5; 9 bases map to TRBD1. V gave up 7 bases and J gave up 7 bases; unmatched junction bases: 8. Germline V CDR1 and CDR2: MNHEY, SMNVEV (reference sequence). CDR3 size: 14 residues. The chain's CDR3 is CASKPGQGSQPQHF. As DNA, the CDR3 is TGTGCCAGCAAACCGGGACAGGGTTCCCAGCCCCAGCATTTT.

V usage is TRBV5-1 and J usage is TRBJ2-1; no clear D. CDR1 is SGHRS, CDR2 YFSETQ, per germline. The V gene lost 1 base and the J gene lost 7 bases, with 6 bases spanning the gap. This CDR3 has 12 residues. The CDR3 DNA sequence: TGCGCCAGCAGCTTGCCGGATAATGAGCAGTTCTTC. This gives the protein CASSLPDNEQFF.

V and J are TRBV27 and TRBJ2-3; no firm D call. The V gene lost 5 bases and the J gene lost 2 bases, with 5 bases spanning the gap. This CDR3 spans 12 amino acids. Germline lookup yields CDR1 MNHEY and CDR2 SMNVEV (reference sequence). The CDR3 loop is CASSPATDTQYF. The CDR3 coding sequence is TGTGCCAGCAGTCCGGCCACAGATACGCAGTATTTT.

The CDR3, as DNA: TGTGCCAGCAGCCCCGGTGGAGGGCGGTACGATGGCTACACCTTC. Protein sequence: CASSPGGGRYDGYTF. The chain uses TRBV27 and TRBJ1-2; D gene ambiguous. The CDR3 has 15 residues. V lost 6 bases, J lost 6 bases, and 20 bases lay in between. The germline V gene encodes CDR1 MNHEY and CDR2 SMNVEV (reference sequence).

The count of this clone is one. V gene TRBV4-1 combines with J gene TRBJ1-3; D is unclear. V dropped 1 base and J dropped 0 bases, with 10 bases sitting between them. The CDR3 spans 16 residues. The germline V gene has CDR1 MGHRA and CDR2 YSYEKL. The chain's CDR3 is CASSQGGSYSGNTIYF. CDR3 nucleotides: TGCGCCAGCAGCCAAGGAGGCAGCTACTCTGGAAACACCATATATTTT.

V usage is TRBV18 and J usage is TRBJ1-1; 8 positions agree with TRBD1. Trimming took 2 bases from V and 3 from J; bases not matched to a gene: 11. CDR1 KGHSH and CDR2 LQKENI come from the germline V gene. CDR3 length: 17 residues. DNA for the CDR3: TGTGCCAGCTCACCAACATTCGGACAGGGTCACGACACTGAAGCTTTCTTT. This gives the protein CASSPTFGQGHDTEAFF.

The chain joins TRBV6-5 to TRBJ1-2, with 8 bases fitting TRBD1. V lost 2 bases to trimming and J lost 4 bases; unmatched junction nucleotides: 9. CDR1 and CDR2 (germline): MNHEY, SVGAGI. This CDR3 has 16 residues. Here the CDR3 reads CASSYTGTGVLYGYTF. As DNA, the CDR3 is TGTGCCAGCAGTTACACCGGGACAGGTGTTCTCTATGGCTACACCTTC.